A selection of T cell receptor beta chains follows, all from one sample in a study of CD8+CD57+ T cells in acquired aplastic anemia. TCRdb re-called the reads with MiXCR, one entry per CDR3 protein. The sample has over 250,000 distinct CDR3 sequences, roughly 61% seen once; the top ten hold 1% to 1.5%. Sequenced: sorted CD4+, CD8+, or CD8+CD57+ T cells (not recorded which) from PBMCs. The receptors shown here come from a human donor with aplastic anemia. Both conserved end residues are part of each CDR3. The D gene is left open where the match is weak. Part of the rows lack a size; the others show once, few, many or a class for expanded clones.

TRBV20-1	TRBJ1-2	-	-	CSARERAPYGYTF	TGCAGTGCTAGAGAGAGGGCCCCCTATGGCTACACCTTC
TRBV20-1	TRBJ1-3	-	TRBD1	CSARGTGGDTIYF	TGCAGTGCTAGAGGCACAGGGGGTGACACCATATATTTT
TRBV5-1	TRBJ2-2	-	-	CASTTGELFF	TGCGCCAGCACCACCGGGGAGCTGTTTTTT
TRBV24-1	TRBJ2-3	few	TRBD2	CATSDQGTSGMGTDTQYF	TGTGCCACCAGTGATCAAGGGACTAGCGGGATGGGCACAGATACGCAGTATTTT
TRBV7-9	TRBJ2-1	-	TRBD2	CASSSPLAEAWSYNEQFF	TGTGCCAGCAGCTCCCCCCTAGCGGAGGCTTGGTCCTACAATGAGCAGTTCTTC
TRBV4-3	TRBJ2-7	-	-	CASSQIGNHEQYF	TGCGCCAGCAGCCAAATAGGGAACCACGAGCAGTACTTC
TRBV25-1	TRBJ2-7	few	TRBD2	CASSEASGRATHEQYF	TGTGCCAGCAGTGAAGCTAGCGGGAGGGCCACCCACGAGCAGTACTTC
TRBV20-1	TRBJ1-2	-	-	CSAAQGRGYYGYTF	TGCAGTGCTGCGCAGGGGAGGGGCTACTATGGCTACACCTTC
TRBV15	TRBJ1-6	-	TRBD1	CATSRRTGVNNSPLHF	TGTGCCACCAGCAGGAGGACAGGGGTCAATAATTCACCCCTCCACTTT
TRBV9	TRBJ2-6	once	-	CASSVGGPGANVLTF	TGTGCCAGCAGCGTAGGAGGGCCTGGGGCCAACGTCCTGACTTTC
TRBV19	TRBJ1-1	-	-	CASSKQGMNTEAFF	TGTGCCAGTAGTAAACAGGGAATGAACACTGAAGCTTTCTTT
TRBV13	TRBJ2-7	-	-	CASINRDGNSYEQYF	TGTGCCAGCATCAACCGGGACGGAAACTCCTACGAGCAGTACTTC
TRBV10-2	TRBJ2-2	-	-	CASRGGVAGELFF	TGCGCCAGCAGGGGAGGTGTGGCCGGGGAGCTGTTTTTT
TRBV19	TRBJ1-1	few	-	CASSMAGGAGTEAFF	TGTGCCAGTAGTATGGCTGGCGGGGCTGGGACTGAAGCTTTCTTT
TRBV7-9	TRBJ2-3	-	-	CASSLGDYRGTTDTQYF	TGTGCCAGCAGCTTAGGTGATTATCGGGGAACAACAGATACGCAGTATTTT
TRBV29-1	TRBJ2-7	-	-	CSVVSPQVWGDEQYF	TGCAGCGTTGTGTCCCCTCAGGTGTGGGGGGACGAGCAGTACTTC
TRBV5-6	TRBJ2-1	many	TRBD2	CASRGTGLAVEQFF	TGTGCCAGCAGGGGGACGGGACTAGCGGTTGAGCAGTTCTTC
TRBV29-1	TRBJ2-7	-	-	CSLGTVSSYEQYF	TGCAGCTTAGGGACGGTGAGCTCCTACGAGCAGTACTTC
TRBV12-3/TRBV12-4	TRBJ2-5	once	TRBD2	CASSTSGGRYQETQYF	TGTGCCAGCAGCACTAGCGGGGGCCGGTACCAAGAGACCCAGTACTTC
TRBV19	TRBJ1-1	-	TRBD1	CASSRWGQRTNTEAFF	TGTGCCAGTAGCCGATGGGGACAGCGAACGAACACTGAAGCTTTCTTT
TRBV27	TRBJ2-7	many	-	CASTPLSGNEQYF	TGTGCCAGCACCCCCCTCTCGGGAAACGAGCAGTACTTC
TRBV2	TRBJ2-3	once	TRBD1	CASSGQGGSTDTQYF	TGTGCCAGCAGTGGACAGGGGGGTAGCACAGATACGCAGTATTTT
TRBV19	TRBJ1-1	-	TRBD1	CASSSIRDSMNTEAFF	TGTGCCAGTAGTAGTATTCGGGACAGTATGAACACTGAAGCTTTCTTT
TRBV7-6	TRBJ2-7	-	TRBD1	CASSPRTGRDEQYF	TGTGCCAGCAGCCCTCGGACAGGTCGCGACGAGCAGTACTTC
TRBV4-1	TRBJ2-1	-	TRBD2	CASSQAPGTSGTNEQFF	TGCGCCAGCAGCCAAGCCCCCGGGACTAGCGGGACCAATGAGCAGTTCTTC
TRBV2	TRBJ1-5	few	TRBD1	CASSDEDRDLSPQHF	TGTGCCAGCAGTGACGAAGACAGGGATCTGTCGCCCCAGCATTTT
TRBV5-6	TRBJ2-7	few	-	CASSPTGSEQYF	TGTGCCAGCAGCCCGACAGGTAGCGAGCAGTACTTC
TRBV5-6	TRBJ1-5	-	TRBD1	CASSQGTANQPQHF	TGTGCCAGCAGCCAAGGGACAGCTAATCAGCCCCAGCATTTT
TRBV5-1	TRBJ2-7	-	TRBD2	CASSLRTSGTPLRQYF	TGCGCCAGCAGCCTAAGGACTAGCGGGACCCCCCTCCGGCAGTACTTC
TRBV7-6	TRBJ1-6	few	TRBD1	CASSYRTPGGQGSPLHF	TGTGCCAGCAGCTACAGGACCCCAGGGGGCCAGGGGTCACCCCTCCACTTT
TRBV7-9	TRBJ1-5	-	-	CASSYSGYVGNQPQHF	TGTGCCAGCAGTTATAGTGGGTATGTGGGCAATCAGCCCCAGCATTTT
TRBV2	TRBJ1-1	many	TRBD1	CASSGVSLAGGAFF	TGTGCCAGCAGTGGAGTTTCCCTGGCAGGGGGAGCTTTCTTT
TRBV15	TRBJ1-6	-	-	CATSREAVYNSPLHF	TGTGCCACCAGCAGAGAGGCAGTCTATAATTCACCCCTCCACTTT